These T cell receptor beta chains were read from a single sample in a study of regulatory T cells in long-lasting Graves disease. MiXCR was run by TCRdb on the multiplex PCR reads, yielding one entry per CDR3 protein. Here the sample spans around 250,000 distinct CDR3 sequences, around 20% being singletons. The specimen comprised peripheral blood mononuclear cells (PBMCs), sampled at new diagnosis, from a patient treated with antithyroid drugs. These receptors were taken from a female donor with Graves disease. Each CDR3 is given without its conserved first and last residue. The D gene is left open where the match is weak. Not every row has a clone size; where given, it reads once, few, many or a size class.

CDR3aa,d_gene,abundance,v_gene,j_gene
ASMETAASSGNTIY,.,many,TRBV19,TRBJ1-3
ASGDMNYGYT,.,many,TRBV12-3/TRBV12-4,TRBJ1-2
ASSLVQGNEKLF,.,many,TRBV5-1,TRBJ1-4
ASRMTGNEYEQY,TRBD1,many,TRBV2,TRBJ2-7
ASSSRKSGRAGAGELF,TRBD2,.,TRBV7-2,TRBJ2-2
ASGSAWGGTGKQETQY,TRBD1,many,TRBV12-5,TRBJ2-5
ASSLSSGRGN,TRBD2,many,TRBV7-2,TRBJ2-7
ASSFADRDETQY,TRBD1,many,TRBV12-3/TRBV12-4,TRBJ2-5
ASGGQLGTEAF,TRBD1,many,TRBV28,TRBJ1-1
ATSDLTSGSVTDTQY,TRBD2,many,TRBV24-1,TRBJ2-3
ASSHRDSPLH,.,many,TRBV7-9,TRBJ1-6
ASRLGGGSNEKLF,.,few,TRBV4-2,TRBJ1-4
ASSFRTDQETQY,.,.,TRBV11-3,TRBJ2-5
ASTPEASTDTQY,.,many,TRBV11-3,TRBJ2-3
AISERAGTSIGEQY,TRBD2,many,TRBV10-3,TRBJ2-7
ASSVDSDFEAF,.,many,TRBV9,TRBJ1-1
SARDYGANYGYT,.,many,TRBV20-1,TRBJ1-2
SARDPDRPGWGSPLH,TRBD1,many,TRBV20-1,TRBJ1-6
ASSLVQGSFKEQY,.,few,TRBV7-9,TRBJ2-7
SAPPFGRADEQY,TRBD2,many,TRBV20-1,TRBJ2-7
ASTNRGRRETQY,TRBD1,many,TRBV7-8,TRBJ2-5
ASSMDSDLGKLF,.,many,TRBV6-1,TRBJ1-4
ASRGGAELYGYT,.,many,TRBV19,TRBJ1-2
ASSVEGTSGRARRTYEQY,TRBD2,few,TRBV9,TRBJ2-7
ASSSRDTGTQY,.,many,TRBV6-1,TRBJ2-5
ASSRLAGAYEQY,TRBD2,many,TRBV12-3/TRBV12-4,TRBJ2-7
ASSHRDRAPEQY,TRBD1,many,TRBV7-2,TRBJ2-7
ASRGAGGLFYGYT,TRBD1,many,TRBV2,TRBJ1-2
SASGTSGRALGQADTQY,TRBD2,.,TRBV20-1,TRBJ2-3
ASSPQASAGAVEQY,TRBD2,.,TRBV9,TRBJ2-7
ASSLGTGANVLT,.,few,TRBV7-2,TRBJ2-6
ASSYPTGTGTYEQY,TRBD1,many,TRBV6-2/TRBV6-3,TRBJ2-7
ASRDPGIKNIQY,.,many,TRBV28,TRBJ2-4
ASSRFSGFYEQY,TRBD2,many,TRBV6-1,TRBJ2-7
ASSRREQF,.,many,TRBV12-3/TRBV12-4,TRBJ2-1
ASSDYYLADTQY,.,many,TRBV6-2/TRBV6-3,TRBJ2-3
ASSLVPLHAGYGYT,.,many,TRBV5-1,TRBJ1-2
ASSARPLGDSQETQY,TRBD1,many,TRBV4-2,TRBJ2-5
SGGGLAKYTQY,TRBD2,.,TRBV29-1,TRBJ2-3
ASDPGQGRGNEQF,TRBD1,many,TRBV2,TRBJ2-1
ASSFQTGYEQY,.,many,TRBV5-5,TRBJ2-7
ASRKGRESDGYT,.,.,TRBV6-1,TRBJ1-2
ASSPRSGRAIETQY,TRBD2,many,TRBV18,TRBJ2-5
ASSSLTGRLAYEQY,.,many,TRBV28,TRBJ2-7
ASSISLQGANSPLH,TRBD1,many,TRBV19,TRBJ1-6
ASSYEQITDTQY,.,many,TRBV6-5,TRBJ2-3